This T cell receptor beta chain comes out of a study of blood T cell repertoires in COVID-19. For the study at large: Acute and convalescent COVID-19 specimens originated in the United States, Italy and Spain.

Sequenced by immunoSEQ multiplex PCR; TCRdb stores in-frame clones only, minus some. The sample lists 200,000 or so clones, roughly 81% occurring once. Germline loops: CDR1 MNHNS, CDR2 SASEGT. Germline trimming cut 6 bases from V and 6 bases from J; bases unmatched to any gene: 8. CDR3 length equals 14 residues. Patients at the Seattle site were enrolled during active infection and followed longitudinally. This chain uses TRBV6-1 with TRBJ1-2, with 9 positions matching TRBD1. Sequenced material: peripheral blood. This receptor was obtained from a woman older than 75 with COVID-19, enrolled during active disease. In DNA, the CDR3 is TGTGCCAGCAGGAACAGGGGGCGAGTGGATGGCTACACCTTC. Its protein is CASRNRGRVDGYTF.